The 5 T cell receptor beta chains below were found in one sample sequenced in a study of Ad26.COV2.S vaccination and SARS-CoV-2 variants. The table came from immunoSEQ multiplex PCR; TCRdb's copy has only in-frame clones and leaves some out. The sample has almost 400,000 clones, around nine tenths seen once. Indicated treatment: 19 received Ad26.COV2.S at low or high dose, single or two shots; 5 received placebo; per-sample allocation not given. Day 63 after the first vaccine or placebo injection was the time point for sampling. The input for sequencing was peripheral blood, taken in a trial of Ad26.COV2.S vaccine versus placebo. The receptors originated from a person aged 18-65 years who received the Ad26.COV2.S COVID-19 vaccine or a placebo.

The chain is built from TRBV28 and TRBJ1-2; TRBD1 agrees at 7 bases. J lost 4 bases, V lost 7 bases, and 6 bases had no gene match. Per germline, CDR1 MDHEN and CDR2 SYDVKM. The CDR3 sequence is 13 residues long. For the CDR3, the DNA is TGTGCCAGCATCCCAGGGGGGGGCTATGGCTACACCTTC. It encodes CASIPGGGYGYTF.

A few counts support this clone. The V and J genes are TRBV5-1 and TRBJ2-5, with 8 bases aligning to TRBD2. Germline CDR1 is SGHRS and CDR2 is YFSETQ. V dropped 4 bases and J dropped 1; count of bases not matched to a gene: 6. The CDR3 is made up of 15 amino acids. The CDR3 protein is CASSVTGTSQETQYF. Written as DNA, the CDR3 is TGCGCCAGCAGCGTAACCGGGACTAGCCAAGAGACCCAGTACTTC. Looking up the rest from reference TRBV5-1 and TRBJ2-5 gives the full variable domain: KAGVTQTPRYLIKTRGQQVTLSCSPISGHRSVSWYQQTPGQGLQFLFEYFSETQRNKGNFPGRFSGRQFSNSRSEMNVSTLELGDSALYLCASSVTGTSQETQYFGPGTRLLVL.

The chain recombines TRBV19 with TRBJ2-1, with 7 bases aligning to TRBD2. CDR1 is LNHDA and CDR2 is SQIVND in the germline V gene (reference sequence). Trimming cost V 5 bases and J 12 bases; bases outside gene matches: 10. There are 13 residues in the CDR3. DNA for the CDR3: TGTGCCAGTAGTCTGCCTAGCGGAGTTGGGCAGTTCTTC. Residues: CASSLPSGVGQFF.

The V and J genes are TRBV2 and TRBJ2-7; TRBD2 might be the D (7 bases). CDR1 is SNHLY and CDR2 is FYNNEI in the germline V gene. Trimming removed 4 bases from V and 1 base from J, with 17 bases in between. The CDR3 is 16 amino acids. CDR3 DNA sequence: TGTGCCAGCAGTGGGGCTGGGAGGGGGGTTTCCTACGAGCAGTACTTC. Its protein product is CASSGAGRGVSYEQYF.

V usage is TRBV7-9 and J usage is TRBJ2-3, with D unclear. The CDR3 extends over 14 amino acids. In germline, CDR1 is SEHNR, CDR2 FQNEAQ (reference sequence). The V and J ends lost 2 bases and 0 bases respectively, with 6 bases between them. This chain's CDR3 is CASSLIGSTDTQYF. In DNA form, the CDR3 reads TGTGCCAGCAGCTTAATCGGTAGCACAGATACGCAGTATTTT.